Below, one TCR beta chain is given with its context. As yet, its antigen is unknown. Measured with immunoSEQ multiplex PCR; TCRdb has only the in-frame clones, and not every one. This table has fewer than 900,000 clones, 89% appearing once. This sample was taken from a study of Ad26.COV2.S vaccination and SARS-CoV-2 variants. Study in general: Dosing was one shot or two shots 56 days apart. Study-wide findings and caveats: Vaccine and placebo recipients had comparable breadth of non-spike TCRs. Compared with placebo recipients, vaccine recipients had higher spike-specific TCR breadth.

The treatment: 19 received Ad26.COV2.S at low or high dose, single or two shots; roughly 5 received placebo; per-sample allocation not given. Day 63 after the first injection of vaccine or placebo was the sampling time. SARS-CoV-2 spike from the Wuhan strain was encoded by the vaccine, an Ad26 vector. This TCR came from a person aged 18 to 59 who received the Ad26.COV2.S COVID-19 vaccine or a placebo. Source: peripheral blood, taken in a trial of Ad26.COV2.S vaccine versus placebo.

CDR3 amino acids: CASSPVGTPGAWDSPLHF. The CDR3 DNA follows: TGTGCCAGCTCACCAGTGGGGACTCCGGGAGCATGGGACTCACCCCTCCACTTT. The chain recombines TRBV18 with TRBJ1-6; D possibly corresponds to TRBD1 (5 bases). V was clipped by 2 bases and J by 10 bases, with 24 bases between them. CDR3 length: 18 amino acids. Germline lookup yields CDR1 KGHSH and CDR2 LQKENI.